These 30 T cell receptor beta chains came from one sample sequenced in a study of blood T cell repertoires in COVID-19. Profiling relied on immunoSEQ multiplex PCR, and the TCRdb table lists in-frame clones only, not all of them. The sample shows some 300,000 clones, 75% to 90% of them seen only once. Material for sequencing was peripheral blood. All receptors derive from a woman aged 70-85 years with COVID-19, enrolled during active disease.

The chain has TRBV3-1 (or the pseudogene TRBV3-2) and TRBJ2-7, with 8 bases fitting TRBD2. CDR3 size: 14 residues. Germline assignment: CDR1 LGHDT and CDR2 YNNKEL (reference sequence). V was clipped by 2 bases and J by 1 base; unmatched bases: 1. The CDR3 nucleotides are TGTGCCAGCAGCCAAACGGGGGGGTCCTACGAGCAGTACTTC. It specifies CASSQTGGSYEQYF.

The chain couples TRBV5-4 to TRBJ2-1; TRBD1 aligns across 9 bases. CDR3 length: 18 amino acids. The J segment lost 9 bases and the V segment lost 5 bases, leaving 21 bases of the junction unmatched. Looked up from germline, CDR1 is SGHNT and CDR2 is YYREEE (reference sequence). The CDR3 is CASSQRAPGTGNSGEQFF. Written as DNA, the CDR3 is TGTGCCAGCAGTCAGAGAGCCCCCGGGACAGGGAATAGTGGTGAGCAGTTCTTC. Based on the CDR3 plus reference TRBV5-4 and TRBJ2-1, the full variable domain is ETGVTQSPTHLIKTRGQQVTLRCSSQSGHNTVSWYQQALGQGPQFIFQYYREEENGRGNFPPRFSGLQFPNYSSELNVNALELDDSALYLCASSQRAPGTGNSGEQFFGPGTRLTVL.

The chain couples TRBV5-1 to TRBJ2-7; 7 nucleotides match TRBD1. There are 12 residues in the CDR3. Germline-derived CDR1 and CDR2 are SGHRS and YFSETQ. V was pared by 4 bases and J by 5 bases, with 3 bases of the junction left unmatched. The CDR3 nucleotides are TGCGCCAGCAGCGCACAGGGGCACGAGCAGTACTTC. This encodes CASSAQGHEQYF.

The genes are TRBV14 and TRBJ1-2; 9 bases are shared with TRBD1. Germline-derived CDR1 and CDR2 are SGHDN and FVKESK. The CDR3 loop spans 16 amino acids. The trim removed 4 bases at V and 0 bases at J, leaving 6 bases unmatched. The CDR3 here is CASSPIGTGPNYGYTF. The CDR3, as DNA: TGTGCCAGCAGCCCTATCGGGACAGGGCCTAACTATGGCTACACCTTC. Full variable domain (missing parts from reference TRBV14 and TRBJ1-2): EAGVTQFPSHSVIEKGQTVTLRCDPISGHDNLYWYRRVMGKEIKFLLHFVKESKQDESGMPNNRFLAERTGGTYSTLKVQPAELEDSGVYFCASSPIGTGPNYGYTFGSGTRLTVV.

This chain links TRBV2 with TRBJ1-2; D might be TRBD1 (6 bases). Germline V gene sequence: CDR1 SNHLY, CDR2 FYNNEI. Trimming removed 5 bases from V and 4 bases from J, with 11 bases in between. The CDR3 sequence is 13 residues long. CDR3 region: CASSTTGTYGYTF. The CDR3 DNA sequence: TGTGCCAGCAGTACTACAGGGACCTATGGCTACACCTTC.

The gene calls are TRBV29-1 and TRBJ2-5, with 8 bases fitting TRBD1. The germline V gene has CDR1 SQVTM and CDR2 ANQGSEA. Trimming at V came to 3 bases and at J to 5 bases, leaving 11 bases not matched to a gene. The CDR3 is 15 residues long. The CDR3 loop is CSVEGLDRVVETQYF. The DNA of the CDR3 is TGCAGCGTTGAGGGGCTGGACAGGGTGGTCGAGACCCAGTACTTC.

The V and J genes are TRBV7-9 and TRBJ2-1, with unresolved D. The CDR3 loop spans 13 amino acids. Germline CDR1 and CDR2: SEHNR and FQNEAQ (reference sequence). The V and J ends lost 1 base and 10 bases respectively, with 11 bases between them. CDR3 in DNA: TGTGCCAGCAGCTTAGAAGCATCGCCGGAGCAGTTCTTC. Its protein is CASSLEASPEQFF. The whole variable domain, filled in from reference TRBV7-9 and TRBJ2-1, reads DTGVSQNPRHKITKRGQNVTFRCDPISEHNRLYWYRQTLGQGPEFLTYFQNEAQLEKSRLLSDRFSAERPKGSFSTLEIQRTEQGDSAMYLCASSLEASPEQFFGPGTRLTVL.

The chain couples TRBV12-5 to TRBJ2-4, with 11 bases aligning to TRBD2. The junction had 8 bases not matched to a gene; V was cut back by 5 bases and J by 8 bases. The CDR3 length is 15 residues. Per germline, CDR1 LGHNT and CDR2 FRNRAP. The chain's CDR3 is CASGLLAGGLDIQYF. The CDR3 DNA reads TGTGCTAGTGGTCTGTTAGCGGGGGGGCTTGACATTCAGTACTTC.

CDR3 in DNA: TGCAGCGTTGTTGAAGGGGTCCACGAGCAGTACTTC. Residues: CSVVEGVHEQYF. This chain uses TRBV29-1 with TRBJ2-7, with D possibly being TRBD1 (5 bases). Germline lookup yields CDR1 SQVTM and CDR2 ANQGSEA. There are 12 residues in the CDR3. V dropped 4 bases and J dropped 5 bases, with 12 bases sitting between them.

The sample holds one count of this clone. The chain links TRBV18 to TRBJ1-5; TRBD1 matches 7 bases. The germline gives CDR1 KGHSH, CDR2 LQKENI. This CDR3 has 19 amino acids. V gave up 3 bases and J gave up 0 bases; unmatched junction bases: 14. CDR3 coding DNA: TGTGCCAGCTCACCGAGCGCTCGGGACAGATTATATAGCAATCAGCCCCAGCATTTT. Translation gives CASSPSARDRLYSNQPQHF.

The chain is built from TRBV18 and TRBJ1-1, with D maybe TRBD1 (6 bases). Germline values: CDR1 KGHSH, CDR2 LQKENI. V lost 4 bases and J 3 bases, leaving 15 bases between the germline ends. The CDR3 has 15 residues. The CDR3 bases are TGTGCCAGCTCACTCGGGACACCCCGGGACACTGAAGCTTTCTTT. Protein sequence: CASSLGTPRDTEAFF.

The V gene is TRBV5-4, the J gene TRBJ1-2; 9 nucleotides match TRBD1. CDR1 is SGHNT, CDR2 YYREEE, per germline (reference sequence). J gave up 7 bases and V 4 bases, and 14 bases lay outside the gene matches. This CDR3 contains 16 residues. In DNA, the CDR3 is TGTGCCAGCAGCCCAACCCTCGACAGGGGGGCTTCTGGCTACACCTTC. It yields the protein CASSPTLDRGASGYTF.

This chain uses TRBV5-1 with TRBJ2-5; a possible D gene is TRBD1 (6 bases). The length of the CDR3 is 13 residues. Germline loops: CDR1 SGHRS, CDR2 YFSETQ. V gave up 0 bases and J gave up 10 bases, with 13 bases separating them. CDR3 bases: TGCGCCAGCAGCTTGGTTGTGGGGGCGGACCAGTACTTC. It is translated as CASSLVVGADQYF. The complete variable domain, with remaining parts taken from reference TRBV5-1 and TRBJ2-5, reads KAGVTQTPRYLIKTRGQQVTLSCSPISGHRSVSWYQQTPGQGLQFLFEYFSETQRNKGNFPGRFSGRQFSNSRSEMNVSTLELGDSALYLCASSLVVGADQYFGPGTRLLVL.

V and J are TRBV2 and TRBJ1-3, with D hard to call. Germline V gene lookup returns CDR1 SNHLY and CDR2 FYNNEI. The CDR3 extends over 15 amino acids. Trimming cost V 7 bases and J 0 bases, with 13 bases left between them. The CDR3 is CASTEGLYSGNTIYF. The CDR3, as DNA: TGTGCCAGCACCGAGGGCCTCTACTCTGGAAACACCATATATTTT. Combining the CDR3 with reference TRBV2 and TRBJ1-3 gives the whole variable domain EPEVTQTPSHQVTQMGQEVILRCVPISNHLYFYWYRQILGQKVEFLVSFYNNEISEKSEIFDDQFSVERPDGSNFTLKIRSTKLEDSAMYFCASTEGLYSGNTIYFGEGSWLTVV.

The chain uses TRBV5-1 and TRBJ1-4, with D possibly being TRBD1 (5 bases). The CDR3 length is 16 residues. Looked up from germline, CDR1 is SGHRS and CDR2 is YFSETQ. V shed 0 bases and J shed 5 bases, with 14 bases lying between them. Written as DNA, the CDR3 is TGCGCCAGCAGCTTGGGTAGGGCCGGGGGGAATGAAAAACTGTTTTTT. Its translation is CASSLGRAGGNEKLFF. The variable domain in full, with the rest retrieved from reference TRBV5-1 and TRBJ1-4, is KAGVTQTPRYLIKTRGQQVTLSCSPISGHRSVSWYQQTPGQGLQFLFEYFSETQRNKGNFPGRFSGRQFSNSRSEMNVSTLELGDSALYLCASSLGRAGGNEKLFFGSGTQLSVL.

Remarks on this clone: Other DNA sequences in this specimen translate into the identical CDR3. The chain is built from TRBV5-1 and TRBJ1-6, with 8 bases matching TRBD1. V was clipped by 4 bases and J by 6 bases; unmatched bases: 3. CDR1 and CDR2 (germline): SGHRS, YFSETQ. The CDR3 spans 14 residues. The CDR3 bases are TGCGCCAGCAGCCCGGGGACAGGTAATTCACCCCTCCACTTT. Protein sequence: CASSPGTGNSPLHF.

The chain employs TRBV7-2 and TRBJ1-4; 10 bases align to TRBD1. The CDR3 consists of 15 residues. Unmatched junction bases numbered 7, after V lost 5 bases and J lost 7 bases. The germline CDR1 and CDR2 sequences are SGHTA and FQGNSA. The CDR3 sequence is CASSPRQGAGEKLFF. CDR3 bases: TGTGCCAGCAGCCCTCGACAGGGGGCGGGTGAAAAACTGTTTTTT.

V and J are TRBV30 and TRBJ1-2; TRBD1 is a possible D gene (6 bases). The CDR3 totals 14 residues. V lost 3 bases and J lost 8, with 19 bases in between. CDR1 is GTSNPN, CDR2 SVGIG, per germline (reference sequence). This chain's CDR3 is CAWRVPGGVGGYTF. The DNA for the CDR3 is TGTGCCTGGAGAGTACCGGGGGGCGTAGGGGGCTACACCTTC.

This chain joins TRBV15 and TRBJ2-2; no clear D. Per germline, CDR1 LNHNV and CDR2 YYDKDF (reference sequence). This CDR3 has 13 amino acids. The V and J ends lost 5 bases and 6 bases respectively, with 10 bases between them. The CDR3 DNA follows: TGTGCCACCAGCTGGCGGCCCGCCGGGGAGCTGTTTTTT. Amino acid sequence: CATSWRPAGELFF.

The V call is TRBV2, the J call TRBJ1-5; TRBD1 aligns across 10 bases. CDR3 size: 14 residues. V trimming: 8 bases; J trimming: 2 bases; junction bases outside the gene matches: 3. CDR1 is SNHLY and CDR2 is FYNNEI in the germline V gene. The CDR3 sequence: CASGDRGGNQPQHF. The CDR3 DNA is TGTGCCAGCGGGGACAGGGGTGGCAATCAGCCCCAGCATTTT. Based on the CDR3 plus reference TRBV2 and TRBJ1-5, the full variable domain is EPEVTQTPSHQVTQMGQEVILRCVPISNHLYFYWYRQILGQKVEFLVSFYNNEISEKSEIFDDQFSVERPDGSNFTLKIRSTKLEDSAMYFCASGDRGGNQPQHFGDGTRLSIL.

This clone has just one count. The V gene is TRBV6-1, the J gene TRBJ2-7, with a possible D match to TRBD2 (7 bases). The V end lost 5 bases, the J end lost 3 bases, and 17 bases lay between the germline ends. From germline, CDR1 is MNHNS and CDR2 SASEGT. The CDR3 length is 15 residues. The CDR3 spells CASSLLQGGNYEQYF. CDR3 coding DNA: TGTGCCAGCAGTCTACTACAGGGAGGGAACTACGAGCAGTACTTC.

CDR3 region: CASSQPAMGGIGETQYF. The CDR3 nucleotides are TGCGCCAGCAGTCAACCCGCTATGGGGGGGATTGGGGAGACCCAGTACTTC. The chain combines TRBV23-1 with TRBJ2-5; 7 nucleotides line up with TRBD2. TRBV23-1 is an ORF, and what it does is uncertain. The CDR3 totals 17 residues. Germline trimming cut 2 bases from V and 5 bases from J; bases unmatched to any gene: 14.

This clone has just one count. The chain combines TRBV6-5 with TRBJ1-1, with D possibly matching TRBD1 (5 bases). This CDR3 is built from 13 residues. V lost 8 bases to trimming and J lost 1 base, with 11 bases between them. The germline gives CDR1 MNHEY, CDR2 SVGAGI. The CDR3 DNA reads TGTGCCAGCGGGGGACTCTCGAACACTGAAGCTTTCTTT. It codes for CASGGLSNTEAFF.

CDR3 sequence: CAIRGGSYNEQFF. The CDR3 DNA sequence: TGTGCCATCCGTGGAGGCTCCTACAATGAGCAGTTCTTC. The J gene is TRBJ2-1, the V gene TRBV10-3; tentative D call: TRBD2 (5 bases). V was cut by 8 bases and J by 0 bases, with 8 bases left in between. The CDR3 runs to 13 residues. Germline V lookup: CDR1 ENHRY, CDR2 SYGVKD.

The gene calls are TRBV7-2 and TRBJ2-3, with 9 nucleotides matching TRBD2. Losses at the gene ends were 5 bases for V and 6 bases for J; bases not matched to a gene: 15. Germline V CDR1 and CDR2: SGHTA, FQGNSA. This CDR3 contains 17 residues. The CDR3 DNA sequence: TGTGCCAGCAGCCTCGGCGGCGGGGGGGGCCGGGGCGATACGCAGTATTTT. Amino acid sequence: CASSLGGGGGRGDTQYF.

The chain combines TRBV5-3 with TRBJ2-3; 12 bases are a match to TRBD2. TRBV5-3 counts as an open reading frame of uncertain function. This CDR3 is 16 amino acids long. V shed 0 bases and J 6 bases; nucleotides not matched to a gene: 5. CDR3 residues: CARSLALAGGPDTQYF. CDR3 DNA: TGTGCCAGAAGCTTGGCGCTAGCGGGGGGGCCGGATACGCAGTATTTT.

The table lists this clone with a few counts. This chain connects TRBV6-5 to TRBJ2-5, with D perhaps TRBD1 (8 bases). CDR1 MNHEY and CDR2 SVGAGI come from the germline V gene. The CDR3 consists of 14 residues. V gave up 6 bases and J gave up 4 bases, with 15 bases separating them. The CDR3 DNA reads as TGTGCCAGCAGGCGGACAGGGAGGGGAGAGACCCAGTACTTC. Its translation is CASRRTGRGETQYF.

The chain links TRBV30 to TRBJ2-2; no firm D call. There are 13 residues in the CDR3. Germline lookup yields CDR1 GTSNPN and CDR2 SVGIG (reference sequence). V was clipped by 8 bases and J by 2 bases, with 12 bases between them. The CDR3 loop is CAVRNFNTGELFF. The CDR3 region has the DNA TGTGCCGTGCGGAACTTCAACACCGGGGAGCTGTTTTTT.

CDR3 DNA: TGCGCCAGCAGCCTGGGACAGCCTACAGGTGAACTCGCGAAAGCTTTCTTT. As protein: CASSLGQPTGELAKAFF. V usage is TRBV5-1 and J usage is TRBJ1-1; 7 bases are shared with TRBD1. Germline-derived CDR1 and CDR2 are SGHRS and YFSETQ. The J segment lost 9 bases and the V segment lost 4 bases, leaving 21 bases of the junction unmatched. The CDR3 spans 17 residues. The whole variable domain, remainder taken from reference TRBV5-1 and TRBJ1-1, is KAGVTQTPRYLIKTRGQQVTLSCSPISGHRSVSWYQQTPGQGLQFLFEYFSETQRNKGNFPGRFSGRQFSNSRSEMNVSTLELGDSALYLCASSLGQPTGELAKAFFGQGTRLTVV.

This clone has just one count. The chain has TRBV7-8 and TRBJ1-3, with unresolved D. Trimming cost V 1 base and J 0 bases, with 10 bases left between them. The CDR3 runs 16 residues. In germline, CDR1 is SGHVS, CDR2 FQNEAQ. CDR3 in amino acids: CASSLGRVHSGNTIYF. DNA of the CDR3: TGTGCCAGCAGCTTAGGACGGGTCCACTCTGGAAACACCATATATTTT.